This T cell receptor (beta chain) was sequenced during a study of blood T cell repertoires in COVID-19. Study context: Spain, Italy and the United States supplied samples that represented acute and convalescent COVID-19.

Participant-reported clinical history was the basis for cohort assignment. Each recovered donor of Cohort 3 presented with two negative PCRs, clearance, or symptom resolution. Study processing details: How many nucleated cells were present was estimated from reference gene primer amplification. Data came from immunoSEQ multiplex PCR; TCRdb stores just in-frame clones and leaves some out. From that table come the V and J calls and clone size; the DNA was used to work out D and trimming. Of about 240,000 clones in the sample, 80% to 90% were seen once. This CDR3 region has 14 residues. With 10 bases removed from V and 5 bases from J, the gap between germline ends came to 21 bases.

The rearrangement uses TRBV23-1 and TRBJ2-7; D is perhaps TRBD2 (6 bases). TRBV23-1 is marked as an open reading frame, function uncertain. The receptor was isolated from a woman younger than 45 who had recovered from COVID-19. The sample was PBMCs or T cells enriched from blood (not recorded which). CDR3: CATTGGPYANEQYF. CDR3 sequence (DNA): TGCGCCACCACCGGGGGTCCGTATGCTAACGAGCAGTACTTC.